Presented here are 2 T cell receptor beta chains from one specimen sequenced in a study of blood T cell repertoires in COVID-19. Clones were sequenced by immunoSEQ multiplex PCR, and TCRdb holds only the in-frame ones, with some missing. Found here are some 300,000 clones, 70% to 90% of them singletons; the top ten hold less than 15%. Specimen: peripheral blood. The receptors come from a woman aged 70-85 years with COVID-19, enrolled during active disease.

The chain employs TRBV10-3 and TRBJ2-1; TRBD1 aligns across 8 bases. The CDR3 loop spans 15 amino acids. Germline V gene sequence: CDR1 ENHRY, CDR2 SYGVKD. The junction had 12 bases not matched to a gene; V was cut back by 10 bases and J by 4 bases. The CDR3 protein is CATQVEDRDYNEQFF. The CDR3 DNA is TGTGCCACCCAGGTCGAGGACAGGGATTACAATGAGCAGTTCTTC.

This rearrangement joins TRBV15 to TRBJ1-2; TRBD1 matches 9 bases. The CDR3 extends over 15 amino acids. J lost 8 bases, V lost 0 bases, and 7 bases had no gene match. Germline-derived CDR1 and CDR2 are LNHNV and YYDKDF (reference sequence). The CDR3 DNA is TGTGCCACCAGCAGAGAACAGGGGGCAGGTCAGGGCTACACCTTC. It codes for CATSREQGAGQGYTF.